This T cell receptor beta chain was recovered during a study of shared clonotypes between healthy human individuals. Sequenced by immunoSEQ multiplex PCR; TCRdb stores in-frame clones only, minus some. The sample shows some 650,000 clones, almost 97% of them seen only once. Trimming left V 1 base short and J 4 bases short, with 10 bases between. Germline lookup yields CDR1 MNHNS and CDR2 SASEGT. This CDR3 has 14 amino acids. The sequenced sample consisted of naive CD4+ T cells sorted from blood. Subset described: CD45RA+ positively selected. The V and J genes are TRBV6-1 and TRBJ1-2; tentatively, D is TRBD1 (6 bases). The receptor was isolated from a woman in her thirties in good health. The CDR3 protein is CASSEVGGSYGYTF. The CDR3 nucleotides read TGTGCCAGCAGTGAAGTGGGGGGCTCCTATGGCTACACCTTC.